This TCR beta chain was observed in a study of regulatory T cells in long-lasting Graves disease (dated by TCRdb to the early 2020s). Study-level background: Persistent Graves' disease was defined as persistently positive TSH receptor autoantibodies together with antithyroid drug treatment for over 5 years. The study was conducted in China and was registered as a clinical trial. A total of around 35 samples underwent TCR sequencing, from about 13 patients with persistent Graves' disease and 20 or so patients with newly diagnosed Graves' disease. Antithyroid drugs had been taken for approximately 10 years on average by persistent Graves' disease patients in the clinical cohort. Peripheral blood TCR sequencing and RNA sequencing compared persistent Graves' disease patients with newly diagnosed Graves' disease patients. Overall results and qualifications from the work: Because the primary lesion, thyroid tissue, could not be accessed, the study looked at peripheral blood alone. The authors acknowledged the small sample size as a limitation that may reduce accuracy. Sequencing and analysis were restricted to the TCR beta chain. Compared with newly diagnosed patients, patients with persistent Graves' disease had lower TCR Shannon entropy and fewer highly expanded clones, which suggests clonal expansion. More public clonotypes were shared among persistent patients (around 2,600) than among newly diagnosed patients (just under 1,000). Preferential use of TRBV28, TRBJ1-2 and TRBJ2-5 was observed in persistent disease, whereas TRBV20-1 and TRBJ2-1 were favored in newly diagnosed disease.

The time point label, as the study defines it: persistent/refractory GD, antithyroid drugs over 5 years with positive TRAb. RNA was extracted from PBMCs in TRIzol for both TCR sequencing and RNA sequencing. The diagnosis of Graves' disease followed American Thyroid Association guidelines. The patients came from an endocrinology department in Xi'an, China. Each patient gave 7 to 9.5 milliliters of peripheral blood, collected in an EDTA anticoagulant tube. Ficoll Paque Plus density gradient separation was used to isolate PBMCs, and no further T cell sorting was done. RNA quality was checked with an Agilent 2100 Bioanalyzer and agarose gel, and concentration with a NanoDrop 2000. This clonotype occurred many times. Its binding antigen is unknown. Qualities for individual bases were not recorded, and no much larger clone is one base off. The CDR3 runs 12 residues from the cysteine to the phenylalanine. The read is trimmed to its CDR3 DNA, 36 bases read in frame from base 1. V loses 7 bases, J loses 4 bases, and the germline ends lie 10 bases apart.

Library prep was done by multiplex PCR. The instrument given in TCRdb is Illumina HiSeq 4000. To build TCR beta libraries, CDR3 regions were amplified by Arm-PCR using iRepertoire HTBI primers. Before sequencing, the PCR products underwent gel purification. On the study's bioinformatics: Across samples, around 62 TRBV and 14 TRBJ segments were identified and used for gene usage analysis of CDR3 amino acid clonotypes. COPE and FqMerger were used to merge filtered high-quality paired reads into contigs. Contigs were aligned with BLAST to IMGT TRBV, TRBD and TRBJ reference genes, and CDR3 was defined per IMGT. Highly expanded clones were defined as clonotypes with a frequency above 0.1%. Shannon entropy was used to measure repertoire diversity, and the Gini coefficient was used to measure V-J evenness. A clonotype found in more than one individual was treated as public. In TCRdb, the public reads were trimmed at Q25 with fastp and aligned with MiXCR, with productive beta chains retained. Rows with a matching CDR3 protein are joined into one entry that keeps the most common DNA and genes. The V and J calls come from TCRdb's annotation, not from the publication. Present in this sample are roughly 400,000 distinct CDR3 sequences, 21% of which were seen just once. Roughly an eighth of the sample lies in the top ten.

The chain links TRBV12-3 or TRBV12-4 with TRBJ2-5; the D gene lacks a confident call. The clonotype was recovered from a female donor with Graves disease. The source material was peripheral blood mononuclear cells (PBMCs), sampled when the disease was refractory, from a patient treated with antithyroid drugs. The nucleotides read TGTGCCAGCACCCAACCCGGAGAGACCCAGTACTTC. It is translated as CASTQPGETQYF.